The rows below give T cell receptor beta chains drawn from one sample of a study of blood T cell repertoires in COVID-19. Repertoires were generated with immunoSEQ multiplex PCR, while TCRdb's copy carries only in-frame clones and drops some. The table has more than 85,000 clones, less than 80% seen once; the top ten hold about 4%. Input material: peripheral blood. The receptors derive from a woman between 50 and 59 years old with acute or convalescent COVID-19. Both conserved end residues are part of each CDR3. The D gene is left open where the match is weak. The size field is filled for only some rows; it gives once, few, many or a size class.

D	size	V	J	CDR3	DNA
TRBD1	NA	TRBV19	TRBJ1-3	CASRRDRVDTIYF	TGTGCCAGTAGGAGGGACAGAGTAGACACCATATATTTT
NA	few	TRBV15	TRBJ1-2	CATSRGHDWTANYGYTF	TGTGCCACCAGCAGAGGCCACGACTGGACAGCTAACTATGGCTACACCTTC
NA	NA	TRBV27	TRBJ1-1	CASSLNGGKNTEAFF	TGTGCCAGCAGTTTAAACGGAGGGAAGAACACTGAAGCTTTCTTT
NA	few	TRBV7-2	TRBJ1-1	CASSLALTAEAFF	TGTGCCAGCAGCTTAGCGCTGACAGCCGAAGCTTTCTTT
TRBD1	few	TRBV4-2	TRBJ2-5	CASSQGGTGETQYF	TGTGCCAGCAGCCAAGGTGGGACAGGGGAGACCCAGTACTTC
TRBD1	NA	TRBV9	TRBJ1-6	CASSAGTGMNSPLHF	TGTGCCAGCAGCGCGGGGACAGGGATGAATTCACCCCTCCACTTT
NA	NA	TRBV19	TRBJ2-7	CATQRYRGSSYEQYF	TGTGCCACCCAAAGATATCGGGGGAGCTCCTACGAGCAGTACTTC
NA	NA	TRBV6-2/TRBV6-3	TRBJ2-7	CASSYDNSYEQYF	TGTGCCAGCAGTTACGACAACTCCTACGAGCAGTACTTC
NA	NA	TRBV14	TRBJ1-6	CASSQNTSPLHF	TGTGCCAGCAGCCAGAATACATCACCCCTCCACTTT
NA	NA	TRBV6-5	TRBJ2-7	CASEQVYEQYF	TGTGCCAGTGAACAAGTCTACGAGCAGTACTTC
TRBD1	few	TRBV29-1	TRBJ1-2	CSVAIGTGIGYTF	TGCAGCGTTGCAATCGGGACAGGGATTGGCTACACCTTC
TRBD1	NA	TRBV6-5	TRBJ1-1	CASRVAGGNTEAFF	TGTGCCAGCAGAGTAGCAGGGGGGAACACTGAAGCTTTCTTT
NA	few	TRBV2	TRBJ1-1	CASRVWRGEAFF	TGTGCCAGCAGGGTTTGGAGGGGTGAAGCTTTCTTT
NA	NA	TRBV19	TRBJ2-7	CASSIRGSSYEQYF	TGTGCCAGTAGTATCAGGGGAAGCTCCTACGAGCAGTACTTC
NA	once	TRBV5-6	TRBJ1-3	CASSPTALLGNTIYF	TGTGCCAGCAGCCCGACAGCCCTTCTCGGAAACACCATATATTTT
NA	NA	TRBV4-2	TRBJ2-1	CASSQGTLDEQFF	TGTGCCAGCAGCCAGGGGACACTAGATGAGCAGTTCTTC
NA	once	TRBV29-1	TRBJ2-5	CSVRRAEETQYF	TGCAGCGTTCGGCGAGCGGAAGAGACCCAGTACTTC
NA	NA	TRBV6-5	TRBJ1-6	CASSYSVQGQTPLHF	TGTGCCAGCAGTTACTCGGTTCAGGGGCAAACACCCCTCCACTTT
NA	NA	TRBV5-1	TRBJ1-4	CASSLGGATNEKLFF	TGCGCCAGCAGCTTGGGCGGGGCAACTAATGAAAAACTGTTTTTT
NA	once	TRBV13	TRBJ1-1	CASSPYGTEAFF	TGTGCCAGCAGCCCGTACGGCACTGAAGCTTTCTTT
NA	few	TRBV5-6	TRBJ1-5	CASSSTGFGNQPQHF	TGTGCCAGCAGCTCTACAGGATTTGGCAATCAGCCCCAGCATTTT
TRBD2	NA	TRBV2	TRBJ2-7	CASSVQRLAGTSTYEQYF	TGTGCCAGCAGTGTCCAGAGGCTAGCGGGGACTTCCACCTACGAGCAGTACTTC
NA	NA	TRBV7-2	TRBJ1-1	CASSQSQGWDTEAFF	TGTGCCAGCAGTCAATCCCAGGGTTGGGACACTGAAGCTTTCTTT
NA	few	TRBV28	TRBJ1-6	CASSRQVRDSPLHF	TGTGCCAGCAGTCGACAGGTGAGGGATTCACCCCTCCACTTT
TRBD2	NA	TRBV7-9	TRBJ2-1	CASSFSGGGNEQFF	TGTGCCAGCAGCTTTAGCGGGGGTGGCAATGAGCAGTTCTTC
NA	NA	TRBV15	TRBJ2-7	CATARQDGTYEQYF	TGTGCCACCGCCCGACAGGACGGGACCTACGAGCAGTACTTC
TRBD1	once	TRBV5-6	TRBJ1-1	CASSWEQGAGVSAFF	TGTGCCAGCAGCTGGGAACAGGGGGCAGGGGTGAGCGCTTTCTTT
NA	NA	TRBV19	TRBJ1-1	CASSMGLRRTEAFF	TGTGCCAGTAGTATGGGACTCAGGAGGACTGAAGCTTTCTTT
TRBD1	NA	TRBV5-8	TRBJ2-5	CASSRDRTYQETQYF	TGTGCCAGCAGCCGGGACAGGACGTACCAAGAGACCCAGTACTTC
NA	once	TRBV10-3	TRBJ1-5	CAISPGVEQPQHF	TGTGCCATCAGCCCCGGGGTAGAGCAGCCCCAGCATTTT
TRBD1	NA	TRBV7-9	TRBJ1-2	CASSLRPVGQGAVDGYTF	TGTGCCAGCAGCTTACGACCGGTGGGACAGGGGGCGGTAGATGGCTACACCTTC
TRBD1	NA	TRBV6-5	TRBJ1-5	CASSRQGAGNQPQHF	TGTGCCAGCAGTAGACAGGGGGCAGGCAATCAGCCCCAGCATTTT
NA	NA	TRBV3-1/TRBV3-2	TRBJ1-1	CASSSTGAEAFF	TGTGCCAGCAGTTCAACGGGGGCTGAAGCTTTCTTT
TRBD1	NA	TRBV5-8	TRBJ1-1	CASSLDGRGYTEAFF	TGTGCCAGCAGCTTGGATGGCAGGGGGTACACTGAAGCTTTCTTT
NA	NA	TRBV5-1	TRBJ1-4	CASSQDSNEKLFF	TGCGCCAGCAGCCAAGACAGTAATGAAAAACTGTTTTTT
TRBD1	NA	TRBV7-2	TRBJ1-1	CASSLRTGMAFF	TGTGCCAGCAGCCTTAGGACAGGGATGGCTTTCTTT
NA	NA	TRBV28	TRBJ2-3	CASSHGQSIDTQYF	TGTGCCAGCAGCCATGGGCAGTCGATCGATACGCAGTATTTT
NA	NA	TRBV12-3/TRBV12-4	TRBJ1-2	CASSLRGGYGYTF	TGTGCCAGCAGTTTAAGGGGGGGCTATGGCTACACCTTC
TRBD1	NA	TRBV27	TRBJ2-7	CASSYGQGYEQYF	TGTGCCAGCAGTTACGGACAGGGGTACGAGCAGTACTTC
NA	NA	TRBV5-1	TRBJ1-1	CASSLANGGDTEAFF	TGCGCCAGCAGCTTGGCCAACGGAGGGGACACTGAAGCTTTCTTT